The 10 T cell receptor beta chains in this list originate from one sample, sequenced in a study of blood T cell repertoires in COVID-19. The method was immunoSEQ multiplex PCR; TCRdb's version includes in-frame clones alone and lacks a portion of them. The sample includes fewer than 250,000 clones, 65% to 85% of them seen just once. Sequenced material: peripheral blood. These receptors originate from a woman aged 80 or older with acute or convalescent COVID-19.

The chain uses TRBV6-6 and TRBJ2-5; 14 bases align to TRBD2. Germline CDR1 is MNHNY and CDR2 is SVGAGI (reference sequence). This CDR3 has 20 residues. The trim removed 6 bases at V and 5 bases at J, leaving 20 bases unmatched. DNA of the CDR3: TGTGCCAGCAGCCCAAGGGGGGCCCGGGGACTAGCGGGAGTAAGGGAGACCCAGTACTTC. This codes for CASSPRGARGLAGVRETQYF.

The genes are TRBV3-1 (or the pseudogene TRBV3-2) and TRBJ2-5; 9 bases are a match to TRBD2. Unmatched junction bases numbered 11, after V lost 4 bases and J lost 2 bases. Per the germline V gene, CDR1 is LGHDT and CDR2 is YNNKEL (reference sequence). The CDR3 length is 17 residues. CDR3 in amino acids: CASSPLSGTSLQETQYF. CDR3 DNA sequence: TGTGCCAGCAGCCCCCTTTCCGGGACTAGCTTACAAGAGACCCAGTACTTC.

The chain joins TRBV29-1 to TRBJ1-4, with 9 bases identical to TRBD1. The CDR3 is 16 residues long. Trimming cost V 7 bases and J 8 bases; bases outside gene matches: 17. The germline gives CDR1 SQVTM, CDR2 ANQGSEA. CDR3 sequence reads: CSAETGGKSNREKLFF. DNA of the CDR3: TGCAGCGCGGAGACAGGGGGAAAGTCAAATCGCGAAAAACTGTTTTTT.

The CDR3 here is CASSYSRGQGWEQYF. CDR3 bases: TGTGCCAGCAGTTACTCTCGAGGACAGGGCTGGGAGCAGTACTTC. The V call is TRBV6-6, the J call TRBJ2-7, with 8 bases fitting TRBD1. With 0 bases clipped from V and 7 bases from J, the junction kept 8 bases outside the gene matches. Germline V gene lookup returns CDR1 MNHNY and CDR2 SVGAGI (reference sequence). The CDR3 runs to 15 residues.

This clone came up once. The chain links TRBV30 to TRBJ1-4; tentative D call: TRBD1 (6 bases). Between the trimmed V and J ends, which lost 3 bases and 7 bases, there was a span of 12 bases. This CDR3 spans 13 amino acids. The germline V gene encodes CDR1 GTSNPN and CDR2 SVGIG (reference sequence). The CDR3 sequence: CAWSSGVGEKLFF. CDR3 coding DNA: TGTGCCTGGAGCTCAGGGGTTGGTGAAAAACTGTTTTTT.

V usage is TRBV18 and J usage is TRBJ1-6, with D tentatively TRBD1 (5 bases). The CDR3 has 17 residues. The V gene lost 1 base and the J gene lost 3 bases, with 13 bases spanning the gap. Germline CDR1 reads KGHSH; CDR2 reads LQKENI. CDR3 sequence (DNA): TGTGCCAGCTCACCACGGGGCCTGGTAGACTATAATTCACCCCTCCACTTT. It is translated as CASSPRGLVDYNSPLHF.

The V and J genes are TRBV5-1 and TRBJ1-1; D might be TRBD1 (5 bases). Germline assignment: CDR1 SGHRS and CDR2 YFSETQ. CDR3 length: 16 amino acids. The V gene lost 2 bases and the J gene lost 1 base, with 15 bases spanning the gap. CDR3 amino acids: CASSLGVTASNTEAFF. For the CDR3, the DNA is TGCGCCAGCAGCTTAGGGGTTACAGCCTCGAACACTGAAGCTTTCTTT.

The V and J genes are TRBV15 and TRBJ2-3, with 8 bases aligning to TRBD1. The germline gives CDR1 LNHNV, CDR2 YYDKDF (reference sequence). Trimming took 0 bases from V and 4 from J; bases not matched to a gene: 6. The CDR3 extends over 16 amino acids. Here the CDR3 reads CATSRDPTGEADTQYF. DNA of the CDR3: TGTGCCACCAGCAGAGATCCGACAGGGGAGGCAGATACGCAGTATTTT.

V is TRBV5-1 and J is TRBJ2-1; 9 bases are a match to TRBD2. The CDR3 is made up of 14 amino acids. V was pared by 3 bases and J by 7 bases, with 5 bases of the junction left unmatched. The V gene's germline CDR1 is SGHRS and CDR2 YFSETQ. CDR3 bases: TGCGCCAGCAGCTCGCTAGCGGGGCGGAATGAGCAGTTCTTC. This sequence encodes CASSSLAGRNEQFF.

The chain joins TRBV6-5 to TRBJ1-6; D is undetermined. Per the germline V gene, CDR1 is MNHEY and CDR2 is SVGAGI. Trimming left V 6 bases short and J 4 bases short, with 10 bases between. CDR3 length: 14 residues. Here the CDR3 DNA reads TGTGCCAGCAGGTGGGCAGATTATAATTCACCCCTCCACTTT. Its protein product is CASRWADYNSPLHF.